A single sample gave rise to the 13 T cell receptor beta chains below, sequenced in a study of shared T cell receptors in the human thymus. Assay used: immunoSEQ multiplex PCR; TCRdb lists only in-frame clones, some missing. The sample lists roughly 660,000 clones; 70% to 90% were seen once. Separately, the same data were catalogued under a study of human thymus T cells.

The specimen sequenced was thymocytes. These receptors were taken from a boy under two years old with a congenital heart defect.

V is TRBV5-8 and J is TRBJ2-3; 12 bases align to TRBD2. Trimming at V came to 9 bases and at J to 0 bases, leaving 17 bases not matched to a gene. The CDR3 sequence is 19 residues long. Germline assignment: CDR1 SGHTS and CDR2 YDEGEE. The CDR3 is CATNCQTSGTSGSTDTQYF. CDR3 coding DNA: TGTGCCACTAACTGCCAAACCTCGGGGACTAGCGGGAGCACAGATACGCAGTATTTT.

This clone is a singleton in its sample. The V and J genes are TRBV29-1 and TRBJ1-2; 8 bases align to TRBD1. Germline values: CDR1 SQVTM, CDR2 ANQGSEA. The trim removed 0 bases at V and 2 bases at J, leaving 11 bases unmatched. The CDR3 has 17 residues. CDR3 coding DNA: TGCAGCGTTGAAGAGCGTGGAGTTGACAGGGGAAACTATGGCTACACCTTC. As protein: CSVEERGVDRGNYGYTF. Full variable domain (outside the CDR3, taken from reference TRBV29-1 and TRBJ1-2): SAVISQKPSRDICQRGTSLTIQCQVDSQVTMMFWYRQQPGQSLTLIATANQGSEATYESGFVIDKFPISRPNLTFSTLTVSNMSPEDSSIYLCSVEERGVDRGNYGYTFGSGTRLTVV.

This rearrangement joins TRBV11-2 to TRBJ2-3, with 16 bases aligning to TRBD2. CDR3 length equals 18 residues. V was clipped by 4 bases and J by 2 bases; unmatched bases: 6. The germline V gene has CDR1 SGHAT and CDR2 FQNNGV. DNA for the CDR3: TGTGCCAGCAGCTGGGGGACTAGCGGGAGGGGAGACACAGATACGCAGTATTTT. This encodes CASSWGTSGRGDTDTQYF.

The chain carries TRBV6-5 and TRBJ2-3; TRBD2 is a possible D gene (6 bases). V dropped 6 bases and J dropped 3 bases, with 16 bases sitting between them. Per germline, CDR1 MNHEY and CDR2 SVGAGI. The CDR3 totals 15 residues. CDR3 nucleotide sequence: TGTGCCAGCAGGGATTCCGGGAGAGGAACAGATACGCAGTATTTT. It codes for CASRDSGRGTDTQYF.

This sequence joins TRBV14 and TRBJ2-7, with D possibly TRBD1 on 5 matching bases. Germline V gives CDR1 SGHDN, CDR2 FVKESK. The V end was cut by 5 bases, the J end by 2 bases, with 7 bases between. CDR3 size: 12 residues. CDR3: CASSDRTYEQYF. CDR3 DNA: TGTGCCAGCAGCGACAGAACCTACGAGCAGTACTTC. Using reference TRBV14 and TRBJ2-7 for the parts outside the CDR3, the full variable domain is EAGVTQFPSHSVIEKGQTVTLRCDPISGHDNLYWYRRVMGKEIKFLLHFVKESKQDESGMPNNRFLAERTGGTYSTLKVQPAELEDSGVYFCASSDRTYEQYFGPGTRLTVT.

V is TRBV29-1 and J is TRBJ2-5; possibly TRBD1 for D (6 bases). V was clipped by 6 bases and J by 0 bases, with 11 bases between them. From germline, CDR1 is SQVTM and CDR2 ANQGSEA. The CDR3 consists of 13 residues. This CDR3 is CSVGTQYQETQYF. DNA of the CDR3: TGCAGCGTCGGGACACAGTACCAAGAGACCCAGTACTTC.

The chain employs TRBV12-5 and TRBJ2-1, with 11 bases aligning to TRBD2. The trim removed 5 bases at V and 4 bases at J, leaving 7 bases unmatched. This CDR3 has 16 residues. Germline V gene data show CDR1 as LGHNT and CDR2 as FRNRAP. CDR3 nucleotides: TGTGCTAGTGGTATCCCCGGGACTAGCGGTTACAATGAGCAGTTCTTC. This gives the protein CASGIPGTSGYNEQFF.

V usage is TRBV27 and J usage is TRBJ2-1, with 12 nucleotides matching TRBD2. Germline V gives CDR1 MNHEY, CDR2 SMNVEV (reference sequence). The V gene end was trimmed by 6 bases and the J gene end by 7 bases; junction bases not matched to a gene: 10. This CDR3 comprises 16 residues. CDR3 region: CASSSGLAGLWNEQFF. The DNA of the CDR3 is TGTGCCAGCAGCTCTGGACTAGCGGGACTCTGGAATGAGCAGTTCTTC.

The chain links TRBV5-6 to TRBJ1-1; D remains unclear. V shed 2 bases and J shed 3 bases, with 5 bases lying between them. The germline V gene has CDR1 SGHDT and CDR2 YYEEEE. The CDR3 totals 12 residues. The CDR3 loop is CASSFGDTEAFF. The CDR3 DNA follows: TGTGCCAGCAGCTTCGGGGACACTGAAGCTTTCTTT.

CDR3 sequence reads: CASSYRGQQETQYF. CDR3 in DNA: TGTGCCAGCAGCTACAGGGGACAACAAGAGACCCAGTACTTC. The J gene is TRBJ2-5, the V gene TRBV6-1, with TRBD1 matching 7 bases. Trimming removed 6 bases from V and 2 bases from J; junction bases left unmatched: 6. The CDR3 is 14 amino acids. In germline, CDR1 is MNHNS, CDR2 SASEGT.

This sequence joins TRBV21-1 and TRBJ2-2; the table's D call of TRBD1 was not tested on the DNA. TRBV21-1 is a recognized pseudogene. The CDR3 loop spans 16 amino acids. The CDR3, as DNA: TGTGCCAGCAGCGGACGGACAGGGCTGAACACCGGGGAGCTGTTTTTT. It translates to CASSGRTGLNTGELFF.

The chain carries TRBV5-4 and TRBJ2-1; the match to TRBD2 covers 16 bases. J lost 0 bases, V lost 4 bases, and 4 bases had no gene match. This CDR3 region has 18 residues. The germline V gene has CDR1 SGHNT and CDR2 YYREEE (reference sequence). CDR3 region: CASSAGTSGRGSYNEQFF. CDR3 DNA sequence: TGTGCCAGCAGCGCAGGGACTAGCGGGAGGGGCTCCTACAATGAGCAGTTCTTC. Looking up the rest from reference TRBV5-4 and TRBJ2-1 gives the full variable domain: ETGVTQSPTHLIKTRGQQVTLRCSSQSGHNTVSWYQQALGQGPQFIFQYYREEENGRGNFPPRFSGLQFPNYSSELNVNALELDDSALYLCASSAGTSGRGSYNEQFFGPGTRLTVL.

The CDR3 DNA reads as TGTGCCAGCCAAGGACGGGAGGGGGCCGGTGAAGCTTTCTTT. This gives the protein CASQGREGAGEAFF. The gene calls are TRBV7-6 and TRBJ1-1; TRBD1 agrees at 7 bases. CDR1 and CDR2 from the germline V gene are SGHVS and FNYEAQ. This CDR3 spans 14 amino acids. With V trimmed by 8 bases and J by 7 bases, 13 bases remained unmatched.